A single sample is the source of the 3 T cell receptor beta chains below, sequenced in a study of T-cell reconstitution after alpha-beta-depleted transplantation in children. A library of TCRbeta sequences, prepared with unique molecular identifiers, was generated. TCRdb ran MiXCR on the PCR reads and lists one entry per CDR3 protein. The table shows about 230,000 distinct CDR3 sequences, with 11% occurring only once. Source: PBMCs, taken before TCRalphabeta/CD19-depleted stem cell transplant. The origin of the receptors is a child under two years old with acute myeloid leukemia, due to receive a stem cell transplant.

This clonotype was observed at least ten times. The chain links TRBV20-1 to TRBJ2-2, with 9 bases fitting TRBD2. The V gene end was trimmed by 6 bases and the J gene end by 5 bases; junction bases not matched to a gene: 10. Germline V lookup: CDR1 DFQATT, CDR2 SNEGSKA (reference sequence). This CDR3 is built from 15 residues. The CDR3 region is CSAAGSGSVTGELFF. DNA of the CDR3: TGCAGTGCCGCGGGTAGCGGGAGTGTTACCGGGGAGCTGTTTTTT.

At least ten counts were recorded for this clonotype. The CDR3 protein is CASSPRTARDGNTEAFF. CDR3 DNA sequence: TGTGCCAGCTCACCACGTACCGCCCGTGACGGGAACACTGAAGCTTTCTTT. The chain couples TRBV18 to TRBJ1-1; D gene unclear. With 1 base removed from V and 1 base from J, the gap between germline ends came to 16 bases. The CDR3 is 17 residues long. The germline gives CDR1 KGHSH, CDR2 LQKENI.

This clonotype was counted ten times or more. The chain joins TRBV12-3 or TRBV12-4 to TRBJ2-7; possibly TRBD1 for D (7 bases). The CDR3 is made up of 13 amino acids. The V end was cut by 3 bases, the J end by 3 bases, with 9 bases between. The CDR3 coding sequence is TGTGCCAGCAGTTTCCAGGGGGGCTACGAGCAGTACTTC. Protein sequence: CASSFQGGYEQYF.